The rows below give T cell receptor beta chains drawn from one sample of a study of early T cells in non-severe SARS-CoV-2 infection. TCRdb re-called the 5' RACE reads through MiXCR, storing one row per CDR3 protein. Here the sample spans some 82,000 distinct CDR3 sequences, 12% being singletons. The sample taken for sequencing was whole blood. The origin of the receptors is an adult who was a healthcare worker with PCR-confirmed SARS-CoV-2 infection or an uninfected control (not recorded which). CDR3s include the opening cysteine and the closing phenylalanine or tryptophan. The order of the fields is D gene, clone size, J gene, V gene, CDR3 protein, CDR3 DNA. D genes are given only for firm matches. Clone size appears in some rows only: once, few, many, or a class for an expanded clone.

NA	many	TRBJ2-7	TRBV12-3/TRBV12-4	CASSGVSEQYF	TGTGCCAGCAGTGGGGTGTCCGAGCAGTACTTC
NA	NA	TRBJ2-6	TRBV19	CASSIDWVRANVLTF	TGTGCCAGTAGTATCGATTGGGTTAGGGCCAACGTCCTGACTTTC
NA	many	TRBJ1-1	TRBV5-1	CASSMGWGTEAFF	TGCGCCAGCAGCATGGGGTGGGGCACTGAAGCTTTCTTT
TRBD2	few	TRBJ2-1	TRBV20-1	CSADSPLSGTYNEQFF	TGCAGTGCTGACTCCCCATTAAGCGGGACCTACAATGAGCAGTTCTTC
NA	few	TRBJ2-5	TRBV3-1	CASSQDVGSDIGETQYF	TGTGCCAGCAGCCAAGATGTGGGTTCCGATATTGGAGAGACCCAGTACTTC
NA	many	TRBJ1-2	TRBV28	CASSLTTLQGRDGYTF	TGTGCCAGCAGTTTGACTACTTTGCAGGGGAGAGATGGCTACACCTTC
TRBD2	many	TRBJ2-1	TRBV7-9	CASSSGLAVSYNEQFF	TGTGCCAGCAGCTCTGGACTAGCGGTTTCCTACAATGAGCAGTTCTTC
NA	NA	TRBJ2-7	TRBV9	CASSVADGAYEQYF	TGTGCCAGCAGCGTAGCAGATGGGGCCTACGAGCAGTACTTC
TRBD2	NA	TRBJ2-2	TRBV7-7	CASSPTSGFPNTGELFF	TGTGCTAGCAGCCCGACTAGCGGCTTTCCGAACACCGGGGAGCTGTTTTTT
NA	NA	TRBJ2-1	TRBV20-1	CSARGGTGSYNEQFF	TGCAGTGCTAGAGGCGGCACAGGGTCCTACAATGAGCAGTTCTTC
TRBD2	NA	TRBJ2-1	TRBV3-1	CASSQGHTDSGTSRPGEQFF	TGTGCCAGCAGCCAAGGCCACACTGACTCCGGGACTAGTCGGCCCGGTGAGCAGTTCTTC
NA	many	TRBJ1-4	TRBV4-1	CASSQEGDWDEKLFF	TGCGCCAGCAGCCAAGAAGGGGACTGGGATGAAAAACTGTTTTTT
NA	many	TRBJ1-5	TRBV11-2	CASSLAGQPQHF	TGTGCCAGCAGCTTGGCCGGGCAGCCCCAGCATTTT
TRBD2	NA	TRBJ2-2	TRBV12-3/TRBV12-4	CASIMTSGSVGELFF	TGTGCCAGCATCATGACTAGCGGGTCGGTCGGGGAGCTGTTTTTT
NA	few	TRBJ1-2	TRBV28	CASSLGPRGGYTF	TGTGCCAGCAGTTTAGGCCCCCGGGGTGGCTACACCTTC
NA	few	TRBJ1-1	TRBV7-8	CASSLGGKGTEAFF	TGTGCCAGCAGCTTAGGGGGGAAGGGCACTGAAGCTTTCTTT